This entry concerns a single TCR beta chain. What antigen it recognizes has not been identified. The junction departs from the called germline gene at one end, perhaps through a read error. The germline V gene yields ENHRY for CDR1 and SYGVKD for CDR2. CDR3 length: 13 amino acids, cysteine to phenylalanine. Only the CDR3 DNA is retained, 39 bases long and in frame from the first base. These data originate in a study of tumor-infiltrating lymphocytes in primary liver carcinoma (dated by TCRdb to 2016 to 2017). About the investigation overall: Surgical resection was performed in China between 2015 and 2016 on about five patients with histopathologically diagnosed primary liver carcinoma. Of the five patients, three men and two women aged 30 to 69 years, four had hepatocellular carcinoma and one had combined HCC and intrahepatic cholangiocarcinoma. The tumors of the five patients were staged as T1-T3 N0M0, with maximum diameters ranging from roughly 4 to 11 cm. Each sample produced roughly 3.65 to 8 million productive TCRbeta reads, and read depth showed no significant difference between tissue types. TCRbeta repertoire sequencing, expression microarrays and whole-exome sequencing were combined in the study across five regions of each liver tumor, with adjacent normal tissue and blood also included. A total of about 35 specimens from 5 patients underwent TCRbeta repertoire sequencing, comprising roughly 25 tumor regions, 5 adjacent noncancerous liver tissues and 5 peripheral blood samples. High reproducibility was observed for the technical replicate repertoires, with mean shared-clone rates approximately 0.9 and correlation coefficients above 0.95. Results the study describes overall, beyond this receptor: Bulk unsorted samples precluded comparing CD4+ and CD8+ T cell repertoires. Only five patients were included in the study, and the authors note that the findings should be validated in a larger study. Pairs of tumor regions showed greater repertoire overlap (mean about 36%) than tumor-adjacent pairs (17%) or tumor-blood pairs (around 15%), which is consistent with antigen-driven expansion. Because sequencing covered only the TCR beta chain and unpaired alpha chains were not captured, true repertoire diversity is likely underestimated. The top 250 clones accounted for a significantly greater share of the repertoire in tumors than in blood (p = 0.039).

Starting from 500 to 600 ng total RNA, TCRbeta-specific cDNA was produced by reverse transcription with a constant-region primer and ProtoScript II reverse transcriptase. The TCRbeta libraries were prepared through three rounds of nested multiplex PCR following a slightly modified ARM-PCR procedure. The first two PCR rounds used multiplex TRBV1-TRBV30 forward primers with a Cbeta reverse primer, each for approximately 9 cycles. A final 25-cycle PCR with Deep VentR polymerase added sample barcodes and Illumina adapters. Before sequencing, amplicons of 200-500 bp were gel-purified using a QIAquick gel extraction kit. TCRbeta amplicons were sequenced on an Illumina HiSeq 2500 with 250-bp paired-end reads. In the source study's methods: Trimmomatic v0.33 was used to quality-trim the reads, and FLASH v1.2.11 was used to merge paired reads so that full CDR3 sequences could be recovered. V, D and J germline segments were assigned to the rearranged TCRbeta sequences using MiGEC v1.2.1b. Clonotype statistics and Shannon-Wiener diversity indices were computed with VDJtools v1.0.0. Except for diversity analysis, only each sample's 250 most abundant clonotypes were used in subsequent analyses to reduce sampling bias. TCRdb applied fastp at Q25 and MiXCR to the public reads, then kept only in-frame beta chains. Each entry merges the rows of one CDR3 protein and shows their most common DNA and genes. The V and J calls and clone size are TCRdb's, not the authors'. The sample data list about 200,000 distinct CDR3 sequences, and about 65% of these were observed just once. Of the sample, 6% to 8.5% falls within the top ten clones.

TRIzol reagent was used to extract blood RNA from unsorted whole blood, while the DNeasy Blood & Tissue kit provided the germline DNA. At the time of sampling, the patients were treatment-naive and had chronic HBV infection. Before surgery, 3.5 to 4 milliliters of peripheral blood were drawn into K2EDTA tubes. The specimen was peripheral blood. This clonotype was sampled from a woman aged 60-70 years with primary liver carcinoma and hepatitis B virus infection. The sequence is built from TRBV10-3 and TRBJ2-1, and possibly TRBD2, on 6 matching bases. The DNA sequence is given as TGTACCATCAGTGCGGGGACTCTCAATGAGCAATTCTTC. Protein translation: CTISAGTLNEQFF.